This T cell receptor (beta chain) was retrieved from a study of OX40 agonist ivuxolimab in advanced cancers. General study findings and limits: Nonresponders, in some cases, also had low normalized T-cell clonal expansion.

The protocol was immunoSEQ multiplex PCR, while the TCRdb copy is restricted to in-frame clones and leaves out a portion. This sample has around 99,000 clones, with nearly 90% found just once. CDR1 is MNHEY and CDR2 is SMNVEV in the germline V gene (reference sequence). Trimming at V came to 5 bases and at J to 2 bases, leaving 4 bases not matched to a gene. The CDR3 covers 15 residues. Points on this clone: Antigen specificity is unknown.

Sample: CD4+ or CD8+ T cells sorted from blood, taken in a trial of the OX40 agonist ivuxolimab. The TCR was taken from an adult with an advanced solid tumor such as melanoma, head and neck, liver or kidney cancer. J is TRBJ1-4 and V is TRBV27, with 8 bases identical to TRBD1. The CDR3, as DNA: TGTGCCAGCAGTCCCTGGACAGGGACTAATGAAAAACTGTTTTTT. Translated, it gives CASSPWTGTNEKLFF.